This record concerns one T cell receptor beta chain sequence. The sample originates from a study of blood T cell repertoires in COVID-19. After removal of 5 bases from V and 0 bases from J, the junction contained 4 bases not matched to a gene. The CDR3 sequence is 15 residues long. The germline CDR1 and CDR2 sequences are LNHDA and SQIVND (reference sequence). Clones were sequenced by immunoSEQ multiplex PCR, and TCRdb holds only the in-frame ones, with some missing. The data contain 350,000 to 500,000 clones, 70% to 90% of them singletons. Individuals drawn from 24 US areas were roughly 18 to 89 years old.

Specimen: PBMCs or T cells enriched from blood (not recorded which). The chain joins TRBV19 to TRBJ1-5; 7 bases align to TRBD1. The sequence was obtained from a young woman who had been exposed to COVID-19. The CDR3: CASSSGQYSNQPQHF. The DNA of the CDR3 is TGTGCCAGTAGTTCGGGACAGTATAGCAATCAGCCCCAGCATTTT.